This passage covers 9 T cell receptor beta chains from one sample sequenced in a study of OX40 agonist ivuxolimab in advanced cancers. Assay used: immunoSEQ multiplex PCR; TCRdb lists only in-frame clones, some missing. The sample lists 90,000 or so clones; about 90% were seen once. The sample in question was CD4+ or CD8+ T cells sorted from blood, obtained in a trial of the OX40 agonist ivuxolimab. Receptor source: an adult with an advanced solid tumor such as melanoma, head and neck, liver or kidney cancer.

The chain carries TRBV7-6 and TRBJ2-7; maybe TRBD2 (5 bases). The ends were cut back, 3 bases at V and 7 bases at J, with 7 bases in the middle. From germline, CDR1 is SGHVS and CDR2 FNYEAQ. The CDR3 is 11 residues long. The CDR3, as DNA: TGTGCCAGCAGCTTGTCGGGGGAGCAGTACTTC. Translating it yields CASSLSGEQYF.

The chain is built from TRBV28 and TRBJ2-7; TRBD1 aligns across 7 bases. The V and J ends lost 3 bases and 1 base, in that order; junction bases with no gene match: 12. This CDR3 contains 17 residues. Germline V gene sequence: CDR1 MDHEN, CDR2 SYDVKM. The CDR3 DNA reads TGTGCCAGCAGTTTTGACCGGCCCGGGGACAGTTCCTACGAGCAGTACTTC. This translates into CASSFDRPGDSSYEQYF.

This rearrangement joins TRBV5-1 to TRBJ1-5, with 9 bases aligning to TRBD1. The CDR3 sequence is 15 residues long. Germline lookup yields CDR1 SGHRS and CDR2 YFSETQ. V was pared by 4 bases and J by 6 bases, with 8 bases of the junction left unmatched. Here the CDR3 reads CASSTTGGSAQPQHF. The CDR3 DNA is TGCGCCAGCAGCACCACAGGGGGCTCGGCTCAGCCCCAGCATTTT. Full variable domain (remainder filled in from reference TRBV5-1 and TRBJ1-5): KAGVTQTPRYLIKTRGQQVTLSCSPISGHRSVSWYQQTPGQGLQFLFEYFSETQRNKGNFPGRFSGRQFSNSRSEMNVSTLELGDSALYLCASSTTGGSAQPQHFGDGTRLSIL.

V usage is TRBV30 and J usage is TRBJ2-3; 7 bases map to TRBD2. The CDR3 totals 15 residues. CDR1 GTSNPN and CDR2 SVGIG come from the germline V gene (reference sequence). The V segment lost 2 bases and the J segment 2 bases; nucleotides outside the gene matches: 7. CDR3 in amino acids: CAWSYGGSTTDTQYF. CDR3 in DNA: TGTGCCTGGAGTTACGGCGGGAGTACCACAGATACGCAGTATTTT.

The gene calls are TRBV6-5 and TRBJ1-3, with D perhaps matching TRBD1 (5 bases). V was cut by 0 bases and J by 0 bases, with 6 bases left in between. CDR3 length: 15 amino acids. Germline V gene lookup returns CDR1 MNHEY and CDR2 SVGAGI. This CDR3 reads CASSYSGGSGNTIYF. For the CDR3, the DNA is TGTGCCAGCAGTTACTCCGGGGGCTCTGGAAACACCATATATTTT.

The gene calls are TRBV6-4 and TRBJ1-6; the D gene is possibly TRBD1 (5 bases). The ends were cut back, 6 bases at V and 3 bases at J, with 12 bases in the middle. CDR3 length: 15 residues. Germline values: CDR1 MRHNA, CDR2 SNTAGT. The CDR3 sequence: CASRSGTYYNSPLHF. The CDR3 DNA is TGTGCCAGCAGAAGCGGGACTTACTATAATTCACCCCTCCACTTT.

The chain couples TRBV6-6 to TRBJ2-1, with 10 positions matching TRBD2. The CDR3 totals 15 residues. Germline V CDR1 and CDR2: MNHNY, SVGAGI (reference sequence). Losses at the gene ends were 2 bases for V and 9 bases for J; bases not matched to a gene: 7. In nucleotides, the CDR3 is TGTGCCAGCAGTTACGCTAGCGGGGGTATTACTGAGCAGTTCTTC. Residues: CASSYASGGITEQFF.

The V gene is TRBV4-3, the J gene TRBJ1-1, with TRBD1 as a possible D gene (6 bases). V was shortened by 7 bases and J by 3 bases, with 18 bases between the two germline ends. This CDR3 region has 15 residues. The germline V gene encodes CDR1 LGHNA and CDR2 YSLEER. CDR3 protein: CASTLSMTGYTEAFF. CDR3 in DNA: TGCGCCAGCACCCTATCCATGACAGGCTACACTGAAGCTTTCTTT.

This clone was recorded only once. The chain joins TRBV6-6 to TRBJ1-4, with D hard to call. There are 12 residues in the CDR3. Germline V gene lookup returns CDR1 MNHNY and CDR2 SVGAGI (reference sequence). Deletions cut 2 bases from V and 2 bases from J, with 0 bases between. CDR3 residues: CASSYTNEKLFF. The CDR3 DNA is TGTGCCAGCAGTTACACTAATGAAAAACTGTTTTTT.